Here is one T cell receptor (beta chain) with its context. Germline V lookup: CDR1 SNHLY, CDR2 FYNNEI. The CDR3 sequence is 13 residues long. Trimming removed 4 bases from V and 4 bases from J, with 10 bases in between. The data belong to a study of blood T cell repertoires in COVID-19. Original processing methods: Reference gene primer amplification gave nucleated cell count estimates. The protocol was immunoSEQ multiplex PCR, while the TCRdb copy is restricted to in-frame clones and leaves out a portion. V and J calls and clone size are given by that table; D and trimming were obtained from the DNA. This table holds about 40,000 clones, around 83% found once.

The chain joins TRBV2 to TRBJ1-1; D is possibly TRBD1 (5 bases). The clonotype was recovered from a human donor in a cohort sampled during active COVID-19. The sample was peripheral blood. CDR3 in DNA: TGTGCCAGCAGTGTGGGGGGGAGCACTGAAGCTTTCTTT. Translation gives CASSVGGSTEAFF.